These T cell receptor beta chains were read from a single sample in a study of cytomegalovirus exposure and HLA in healthy donors. The data were produced by immunoSEQ multiplex PCR, yet TCRdb's version contains in-frame clones alone and is incomplete. Of about 120,000 clones listed, roughly 69% were seen once; the top ten hold more than 2%. The sequencing sample was made of PBMCs. The receptors derive from a human donor in good health. Each CDR3 is given with its conserved first and last residue. D genes are given only for firm matches. Only part of the rows carry a size: once, few, many, or a class if the clone is expanded.

CDR3: CSAQTGAYEQYF; DNA: TGCAGCGCTCAGACAGGGGCCTACGAGCAGTACTTC; D: TRBD1; size: -; V: TRBV29-1; J: TRBJ2-7
CDR3: CASSLLAGGINEQFF; DNA: TGTGCCAGCAGCTTATTAGCGGGGGGCATCAATGAGCAGTTCTTC; D: TRBD2; size: few; V: TRBV7-3; J: TRBJ2-1
CDR3: CASSPTPGQTIQFF; DNA: TGTGCCAGCAGCCCCACCCCGGGACAGACGATCCAGTTCTTC; D: TRBD1; size: -; V: TRBV11-2; J: TRBJ2-1
CDR3: CASSVVGSSGNTEAFF; DNA: TGTGCCAGCAGCGTAGTAGGGTCCAGCGGGAACACTGAAGCTTTCTTT; D: -; size: -; V: TRBV9; J: TRBJ1-1
CDR3: CASSLATRNNQPQHF; DNA: TGTGCCAGCAGTTTAGCAACGCGAAACAATCAGCCCCAGCATTTT; D: -; size: -; V: TRBV28; J: TRBJ1-5
CDR3: CASSFGAGGSYNEQFF; DNA: TGCGCCAGCAGCTTCGGGGCGGGAGGATCCTACAATGAGCAGTTCTTC; D: TRBD2; size: once; V: TRBV5-1; J: TRBJ2-1
CDR3: CASSLGSNRRLAGGETQYF; DNA: TGCGCCAGCAGCTTGGGATCGAATCGGCGGCTAGCGGGAGGAGAGACCCAGTACTTC; D: TRBD2; size: -; V: TRBV5-1; J: TRBJ2-5
CDR3: CAISVKEYSSEQYF; DNA: TGTGCCATCAGTGTAAAGGAATACTCTAGTGAGCAGTACTTC; D: -; size: -; V: TRBV10-3; J: TRBJ2-7
CDR3: CAWSVSRGAYEQYF; DNA: TGTGCCTGGAGTGTCTCGCGGGGGGCCTACGAGCAGTACTTC; D: TRBD2; size: once; V: TRBV30; J: TRBJ2-7
CDR3: CASGQGAGNTIYF; DNA: TGTGCCAGCGGCCAGGGGGCTGGAAACACCATATATTTT; D: TRBD1; size: once; V: TRBV19; J: TRBJ1-3
CDR3: CASGGSRNTEAFF; DNA: TGTGCCAGCGGAGGGTCCAGGAACACTGAAGCTTTCTTT; D: -; size: -; V: TRBV28; J: TRBJ1-1
CDR3: CSARAGATEYF; DNA: TGCAGTGCTAGAGCAGGGGCGACTGAGTACTTC; D: -; size: few; V: TRBV20-1; J: TRBJ2-7
CDR3: CASSASTGGAQYF; DNA: TGTGCCAGCAGCGCAAGCACAGGGGGCGCCCAGTACTTC; D: TRBD1; size: few; V: TRBV11-3; J: TRBJ2-7
CDR3: CASSLKGLAAYNEQFF; DNA: TGTGCCAGCAGCTTGAAAGGGCTAGCGGCCTACAATGAGCAGTTCTTC; D: TRBD2; size: -; V: TRBV5-6; J: TRBJ2-1
CDR3: CASSPSGGGGTGELFF; DNA: TGTGCCAGCAGCCCTTCTGGGGGGGGCGGCACCGGGGAGCTGTTTTTT; D: -; size: -; V: TRBV7-8; J: TRBJ2-2
CDR3: CASSLPGQSGELFF; DNA: TGTGCCAGCAGCTTACCGGGACAGTCCGGGGAGCTGTTTTTT; D: TRBD1; size: -; V: TRBV11-3; J: TRBJ2-2
CDR3: CASTPGRSSYNEQFF; DNA: TGTGCCAGCACCCCAGGGAGGAGCTCCTACAATGAGCAGTTCTTC; D: -; size: -; V: TRBV5-8; J: TRBJ2-1
CDR3: CASSPTTGENYGYTF; DNA: TGCGCCAGCAGCCCAACGACAGGGGAGAACTATGGCTACACCTTC; D: TRBD1; size: -; V: TRBV4-1; J: TRBJ1-2
CDR3: CATSRTGLNQPQHF; DNA: TGTGCCACCAGCAGGACAGGACTCAATCAGCCCCAGCATTTT; D: -; size: -; V: TRBV15; J: TRBJ1-5
CDR3: CASVQSNTGELFF; DNA: TGTGCCAGCGTTCAATCGAACACCGGGGAGCTGTTTTTT; D: -; size: -; V: TRBV7-9; J: TRBJ2-2
CDR3: CAISESGEGYNEQFF; DNA: TGTGCCATCAGTGAGTCGGGGGAGGGGTACAATGAGCAGTTCTTC; D: TRBD2; size: few; V: TRBV10-3; J: TRBJ2-1
CDR3: CASSQVPLGPGFGYTF; DNA: TGTGCCAGCAGCCAAGTTCCCCTCGGTCCGGGGTTTGGCTACACCTTC; D: -; size: -; V: TRBV4-2; J: TRBJ1-2
CDR3: CASSSRRSPGTEAFF; DNA: TGCGCCAGCAGCTCCCGAAGGAGCCCGGGCACTGAAGCTTTCTTT; D: -; size: -; V: TRBV5-1; J: TRBJ1-1
CDR3: CASRSTSGSNEQFF; DNA: TGTGCCAGCAGGTCCACTAGCGGGAGTAATGAGCAGTTCTTC; D: TRBD2; size: -; V: TRBV7-8; J: TRBJ2-1
CDR3: CASSSRKATNEKLFF; DNA: TGTGCCAGCAGCTCCAGAAAAGCAACTAATGAAAAACTGTTTTTT; D: -; size: -; V: TRBV7-9; J: TRBJ1-4
CDR3: CASSEFLGAGLNEKLFF; DNA: TGTGCCAGCAGTGAATTTCTGGGGGCAGGGCTTAATGAAAAACTGTTTTTT; D: -; size: -; V: TRBV2; J: TRBJ1-4
CDR3: CASSGRDRGWDTQYF; DNA: TGTGCCAGTAGTGGCCGGGACAGGGGCTGGGATACGCAGTATTTT; D: TRBD1; size: -; V: TRBV19; J: TRBJ2-3
CDR3: CASSLPPGMNGYTF; DNA: TGTGCCAGCAGTTTACCTCCGGGGATGAATGGCTACACCTTC; D: -; size: -; V: TRBV28; J: TRBJ1-2
CDR3: CASSLADRVDEGNTEAFF; DNA: TGTGCCAGCAGCTTGGCGGACAGGGTGGATGAGGGGAACACTGAAGCTTTCTTT; D: TRBD1; size: -; V: TRBV5-6; J: TRBJ1-1
CDR3: CASSLRARGLSYEQYF; DNA: TGTGCCAGCAGCTTAAGGGCCAGGGGCCTCTCCTACGAGCAGTACTTC; D: -; size: -; V: TRBV7-2; J: TRBJ2-7
CDR3: CASSLFAGTINPQPQHF; DNA: TGTGCCAGCAGTTTATTTGCCGGGACAATAAATCCTCAGCCCCAGCATTTT; D: -; size: -; V: TRBV28; J: TRBJ1-5
CDR3: CASRITGILYGYTF; DNA: TGTGCCAGCAGAATAACGGGGATCCTCTATGGCTACACCTTC; D: -; size: few; V: TRBV2; J: TRBJ1-2
CDR3: CASSSRSGDQPQHF; DNA: TGCGCCAGCAGCTCCCGCTCGGGGGATCAGCCCCAGCATTTT; D: -; size: -; V: TRBV5-1; J: TRBJ1-5
CDR3: CASSIRGGKRADRRNTEAFF; DNA: TGTGCCAGTAGTATACGGGGGGGGAAACGGGCGGACAGGCGGAACACTGAAGCTTTCTTT; D: TRBD1; size: -; V: TRBV19; J: TRBJ1-1
CDR3: CASRTSGTNYEQYF; DNA: TGTGCCAGCCGGACTAGCGGGACCAACTACGAGCAGTACTTC; D: TRBD2; size: -; V: TRBV28; J: TRBJ2-7
CDR3: CASTPGGFTGEQFF; DNA: TGTGCCAGTACCCCGGGAGGGTTTACGGGTGAGCAGTTCTTC; D: TRBD2; size: -; V: TRBV19; J: TRBJ2-1
CDR3: CASSDYGATGSANEKLFF; DNA: TGTGCCAGCAGTGATTATGGCGCCACGGGTTCGGCTAATGAAAAACTGTTTTTT; D: -; size: few; V: TRBV6-1; J: TRBJ1-4
CDR3: CASRDRRTYGYTF; DNA: TGTGCCAGCAGGGACAGGCGGACTTATGGCTACACCTTC; D: TRBD1; size: -; V: TRBV2; J: TRBJ1-2
CDR3: CASSFRGRGNQPQHF; DNA: TGTGCCAGCAGCTTTCGGGGCAGGGGGAATCAGCCCCAGCATTTT; D: TRBD1; size: -; V: TRBV28; J: TRBJ1-5
CDR3: CASSDSGTPTEQFF; DNA: TGTGCCAGCAGTGACTCGGGGACTCCCACAGAGCAGTTCTTC; D: -; size: -; V: TRBV6-4; J: TRBJ2-1
CDR3: CASSEQRLAGGPWQYF; DNA: TGTGCCAGCAGTGAACAGAGACTAGCGGGAGGGCCGTGGCAGTACTTC; D: TRBD2; size: -; V: TRBV2; J: TRBJ2-7